One TCR beta chain is described in this entry. The data derive from a study of PD-L1 blockade in urothelial cancer. The overall study: In terms of prior chemotherapy, patients had received 0 to 3 regimens. Blood underwent analysis 3 weeks (second dose) and 6 weeks after treatment began.

Every PCR got spiked synthetic TCR analog templates. Clones were read by immunoSEQ multiplex PCR, and TCRdb kept only the in-frame ones, dropping some. The repertoire consists of 130,000 or so clones, with approximately 84% occurring once and the leading ten covering around 3.2%. The V and J ends lost 4 bases and 3 bases, in that order; junction bases with no gene match: 7. Per the germline V gene, CDR1 is SGHNT and CDR2 is YYREEE (reference sequence). The CDR3 totals 17 residues. Noted time point: pretreatment peripheral blood. The input for sequencing was PBMCs, taken around atezolizumab (anti-PD-L1) treatment. J is TRBJ2-1 and V is TRBV5-4; 13 positions match TRBD2. This receptor was taken from a man aged 50 or older with urothelial cancer. CDR3: CASSTGLAGVDYNEQFF. The CDR3 bases are TGTGCCAGCAGCACCGGACTAGCGGGAGTCGACTACAATGAGCAGTTCTTC. Filled out from reference TRBV5-4 and TRBJ2-1, the complete variable domain reads ETGVTQSPTHLIKTRGQQVTLRCSSQSGHNTVSWYQQALGQGPQFIFQYYREEENGRGNFPPRFSGLQFPNYSSELNVNALELDDSALYLCASSTGLAGVDYNEQFFGPGTRLTVL.